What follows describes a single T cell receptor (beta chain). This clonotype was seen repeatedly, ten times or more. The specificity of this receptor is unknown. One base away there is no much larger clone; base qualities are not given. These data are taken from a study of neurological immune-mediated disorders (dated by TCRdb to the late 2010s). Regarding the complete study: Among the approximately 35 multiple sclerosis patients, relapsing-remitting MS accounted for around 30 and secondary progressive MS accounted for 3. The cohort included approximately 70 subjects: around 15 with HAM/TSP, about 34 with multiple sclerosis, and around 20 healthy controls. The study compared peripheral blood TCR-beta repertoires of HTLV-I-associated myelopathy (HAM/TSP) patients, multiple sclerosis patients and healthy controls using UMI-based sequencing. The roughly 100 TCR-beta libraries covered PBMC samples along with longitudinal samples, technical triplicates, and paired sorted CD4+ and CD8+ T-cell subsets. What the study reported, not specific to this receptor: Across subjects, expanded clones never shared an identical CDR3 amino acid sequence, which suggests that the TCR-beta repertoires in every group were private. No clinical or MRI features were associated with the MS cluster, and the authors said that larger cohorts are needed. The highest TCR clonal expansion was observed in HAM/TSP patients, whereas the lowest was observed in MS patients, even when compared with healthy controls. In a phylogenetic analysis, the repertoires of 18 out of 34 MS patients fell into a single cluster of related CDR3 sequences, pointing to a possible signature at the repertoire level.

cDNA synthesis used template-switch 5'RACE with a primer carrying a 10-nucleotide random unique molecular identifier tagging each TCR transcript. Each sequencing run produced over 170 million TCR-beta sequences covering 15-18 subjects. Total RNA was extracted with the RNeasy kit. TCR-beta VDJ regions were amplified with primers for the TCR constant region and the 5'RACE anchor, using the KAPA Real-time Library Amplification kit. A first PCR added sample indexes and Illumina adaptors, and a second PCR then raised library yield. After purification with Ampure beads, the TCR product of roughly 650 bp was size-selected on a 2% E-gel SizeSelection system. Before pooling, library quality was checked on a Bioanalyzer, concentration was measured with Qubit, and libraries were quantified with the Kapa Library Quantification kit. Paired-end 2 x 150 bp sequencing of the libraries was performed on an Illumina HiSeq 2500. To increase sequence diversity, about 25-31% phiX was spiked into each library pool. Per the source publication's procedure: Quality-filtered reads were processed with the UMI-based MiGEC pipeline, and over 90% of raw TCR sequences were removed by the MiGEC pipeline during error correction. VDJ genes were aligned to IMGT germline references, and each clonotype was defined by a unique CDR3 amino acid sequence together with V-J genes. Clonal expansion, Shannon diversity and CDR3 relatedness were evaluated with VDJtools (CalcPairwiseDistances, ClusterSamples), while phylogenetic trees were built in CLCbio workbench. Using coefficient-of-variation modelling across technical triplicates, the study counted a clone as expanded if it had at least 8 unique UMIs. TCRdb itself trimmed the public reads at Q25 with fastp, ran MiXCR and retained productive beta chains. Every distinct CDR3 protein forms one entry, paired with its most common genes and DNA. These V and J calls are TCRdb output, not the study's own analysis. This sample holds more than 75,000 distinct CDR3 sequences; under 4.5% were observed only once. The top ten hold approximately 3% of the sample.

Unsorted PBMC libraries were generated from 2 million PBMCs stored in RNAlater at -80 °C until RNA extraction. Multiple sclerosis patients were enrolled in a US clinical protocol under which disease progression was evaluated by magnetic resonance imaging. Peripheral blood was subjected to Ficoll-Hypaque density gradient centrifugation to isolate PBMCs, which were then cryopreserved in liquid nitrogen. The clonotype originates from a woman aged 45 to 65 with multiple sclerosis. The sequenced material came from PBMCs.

In nucleotide form, the sequence is TGCAGTGCCTCCAGCTCTGGGGCCAACGTCCTGACTTTC. This sequence encodes CSASSSGANVLTF. The V gene is TRBV20-1 and the J gene is TRBJ2-6; the D gene cannot be named for sure. Between the V and J ends, shortened by 6 bases and 0 bases respectively, the junction contains 6 bases. Taken from the germline V gene (reference sequence), the CDR1 and CDR2 loops are DFQATT and SNEGSKA. Taken from cysteine to phenylalanine, the CDR3 has 13 residues. The only DNA kept is the CDR3, 39 bases in frame from the first base.